A selection of T cell receptor beta chains follows, all from one sample in a study of vaccination and CD4 T cells after COVID-19. TCRdb independently ran MiXCR on the PCR reads; one entry per CDR3 protein. The sample lists fewer than 9,500 distinct CDR3 sequences; around 49% were seen once. Antigens of these TCRs are unknown. The sequenced sample was CD4+ T cells from blood, cultured in vitro. The receptors were sampled from a human donor in good health. Each CDR3 is given with its conserved first and last residue. Expanded clones get a size class; other rows say once, few or many, or leave the size out.

J: TRBJ1-1; size: NA; V: TRBV20-1; CDR3: CSAIAGSPTEAFF
J: TRBJ1-6; size: NA; V: TRBV7-2; CDR3: CASSLIANLNNSPLHF
J: TRBJ2-3; size: NA; V: TRBV2; CDR3: CASSPRSSGSGDTQYF
J: TRBJ1-6; size: NA; V: TRBV19; CDR3: CASSWPGDSPLHF
J: TRBJ1-2; size: few; V: TRBV14; CDR3: CASSRTDWRGGYTF
J: TRBJ1-2; size: once; V: TRBV12-3/TRBV12-4; CDR3: CASTRTGGYYGYTF
J: TRBJ2-2; size: NA; V: TRBV20-1; CDR3: CSARDRARGGELFF
J: TRBJ1-5; size: NA; V: TRBV6-2/TRBV6-3; CDR3: CASSMMGGNQPQHF
J: TRBJ1-3; size: NA; V: TRBV6-1; CDR3: CASQEGGGNTIYF
J: TRBJ2-1; size: NA; V: TRBV7-2; CDR3: CASSQGLAGGGEQFF
J: TRBJ2-5; size: NA; V: TRBV7-2; CDR3: CASSAEETQYF
J: TRBJ2-5; size: NA; V: TRBV7-2; CDR3: CASSSGGAGETQYF
J: TRBJ1-2; size: NA; V: TRBV5-6; CDR3: CASSLALGQGKKNYGYTF
J: TRBJ1-2; size: few; V: TRBV30; CDR3: CAWSVDRTTHGYTF
J: TRBJ2-1; size: NA; V: TRBV19; CDR3: CASSMGQALWVF
J: TRBJ1-1; size: large; V: TRBV15; CDR3: CATSRASVRTEAFF
J: TRBJ2-7; size: NA; V: TRBV6-5; CDR3: CASSYRQGNLYEQYF
J: TRBJ1-1; size: NA; V: TRBV20-1; CDR3: CSVPTGGTEAFF
J: TRBJ2-3; size: NA; V: TRBV6-1; CDR3: CASSEVGSDTQYF
J: TRBJ1-2; size: once; V: TRBV28; CDR3: CASSRTLRGVGYTF
J: TRBJ1-2; size: NA; V: TRBV7-9; CDR3: CASSSNNPDRHGYTF
J: TRBJ1-4; size: NA; V: TRBV19; CDR3: CASRPGEAFEKLFF
J: TRBJ1-2; size: NA; V: TRBV12-3/TRBV12-4; CDR3: CASSLSVAGYGYTF
J: TRBJ1-1; size: NA; V: TRBV6-5; CDR3: CASSYSFEAFF
J: TRBJ2-1; size: NA; V: TRBV6-5; CDR3: CASSYSPGERGSRNEQFF
J: TRBJ2-6; size: NA; V: TRBV19; CDR3: CASSIRRSQISGANVLTF
J: TRBJ1-5; size: NA; V: TRBV18; CDR3: CASSVRGDNQPQHF
J: TRBJ1-1; size: NA; V: TRBV28; CDR3: CASAKGALNTEAFF
J: TRBJ2-2; size: NA; V: TRBV7-2; CDR3: CASSAQTFAANTGELFF
J: TRBJ2-3; size: few; V: TRBV7-9; CDR3: CASSLLAADTQYF
J: TRBJ2-5; size: NA; V: TRBV5-1; CDR3: CASSLFGDETQYF
J: TRBJ1-6; size: NA; V: TRBV6-1; CDR3: CASQRDLGVSPLHF
J: TRBJ2-2; size: few; V: TRBV10-3; CDR3: CATSRGETGELFF
J: TRBJ2-7; size: large; V: TRBV7-9; CDR3: CASSLAGISYEQYF
J: TRBJ2-7; size: NA; V: TRBV2; CDR3: CASKRTGGSEQYF